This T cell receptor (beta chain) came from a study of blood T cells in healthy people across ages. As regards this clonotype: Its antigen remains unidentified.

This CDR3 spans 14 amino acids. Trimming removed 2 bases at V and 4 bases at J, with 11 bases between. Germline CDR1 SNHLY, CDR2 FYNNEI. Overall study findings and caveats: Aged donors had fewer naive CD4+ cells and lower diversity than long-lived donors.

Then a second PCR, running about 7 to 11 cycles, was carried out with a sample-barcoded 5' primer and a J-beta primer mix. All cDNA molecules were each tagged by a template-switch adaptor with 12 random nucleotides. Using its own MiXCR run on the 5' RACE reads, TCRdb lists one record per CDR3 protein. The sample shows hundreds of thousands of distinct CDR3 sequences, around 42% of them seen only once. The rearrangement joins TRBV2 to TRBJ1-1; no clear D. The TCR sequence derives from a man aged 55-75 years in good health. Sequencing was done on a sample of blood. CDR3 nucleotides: TGTGCCAGCAGTGAATCTTGGGTGGGCACTGAAGCTTTCTTT. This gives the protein CASSESWVGTEAFF.